The rows below give T cell receptor beta chains drawn from one sample of a study of early T cells in non-severe SARS-CoV-2 infection. TCRdb analysed the 5' RACE reads with MiXCR anew, one entry per CDR3 protein. Among some 81,000 distinct CDR3 sequences, more than 7.5% were seen once, and the ten largest hold around 4.6%. The specimen sequenced was whole blood. The receptors were gathered from an adult who was a healthcare worker with PCR-confirmed SARS-CoV-2 infection or an uninfected control (not recorded which). CDR3s include the opening cysteine and the closing phenylalanine or tryptophan. Fields, in order: V gene, J gene, D gene, clone size, CDR3 DNA, CDR3 protein. The D gene is left open where the match is weak. A clone size is listed for some rows: how often the clone was seen (once, few, many), or a class if it is expanded.

TRBV6-1	TRBJ1-1	NA	many	TGTGCCAGCAGTGCCCTTGAGACCGCCAGGCATGAAGCTTTCTTT	CASSALETARHEAFF
TRBV12-3/TRBV12-4	TRBJ1-6	NA	many	TGTGCCAGCAGTTCCCGGGACGGTGAAAATTCACCCCTCCACTTT	CASSSRDGENSPLHF
TRBV19	TRBJ2-2	NA	NA	TGTGCCAGTAGTCGTGGCGGGATGAACACCGGGGAGCTGTTTTTT	CASSRGGMNTGELFF
TRBV28	TRBJ2-7	NA	few	TGTGCCAGCAGTTTGGCCCGGGCTTACGAGCAGTACTTC	CASSLARAYEQYF
TRBV7-9	TRBJ2-2	TRBD2	NA	TGTGCCAGCCAATCTAGCGGAAGTTTCGGGGAGCTGTTTTTT	CASQSSGSFGELFF
TRBV4-2	TRBJ1-4	NA	few	TGTGCCAGCAGCCAAGATCGCAGGGATCGTGAAAAACTGTTTTTT	CASSQDRRDREKLFF
TRBV11-2	TRBJ2-7	NA	NA	TGTGCCAGCAGCTCTCCAGCCTTACGAAGATACGAGCAGTACTTC	CASSSPALRRYEQYF
TRBV11-3	TRBJ2-1	NA	many	TGTGCCAGCAGCTCCGGACATCCAGGGTATGAGCAGTTCTTC	CASSSGHPGYEQFF
TRBV10-3	TRBJ2-5	TRBD2	few	TGTGCCATCAGCCGGACTAGCGGGAGTGGAGACGTGAAGACCCAGTACTTC	CAISRTSGSGDVKTQYF
TRBV5-1	TRBJ2-1	TRBD2	NA	TGCGCCAGCAGACAAGAAATCGGACTAGCGGGAGGAGAGCAGTTCTTC	CASRQEIGLAGGEQFF
TRBV5-8	TRBJ2-3	TRBD2	many	TGTGCCAGCAGCTTTCGGACTAGCGGGTTCCGCACAGATACGCAGTATTTT	CASSFRTSGFRTDTQYF
TRBV6-1	TRBJ1-5	TRBD1	NA	TGTGCCAGCAGGGACAGGGTTTGGGTCAATCAGCCCCAGCATTTT	CASRDRVWVNQPQHF
TRBV6-1	TRBJ2-3	TRBD2	many	TGTGCCAGCACCGGCGGGAGGGGGACAGATACGCAGTATTTT	CASTGGRGTDTQYF
TRBV7-2	TRBJ2-1	TRBD2	few	TGTGCCAGCAGCTTAGGGACTAGCGGGACTTACAATGAGCAGTTCTTC	CASSLGTSGTYNEQFF
TRBV27	TRBJ2-7	TRBD2	many	TGTGCCAGCAGCCCCTCACTAGCGCACGAGCAGTACTTC	CASSPSLAHEQYF
TRBV7-2	TRBJ2-2	TRBD2	few	TGTGCCAGCAGCTACGGGAGGGCCGCCGGGGAGCTGTTTTTT	CASSYGRAAGELFF
TRBV20-1	TRBJ2-7	TRBD2	few	TGCAGTGCTAGAGGATTAAAAGCGGGAGACTACGAGCAGTACTTC	CSARGLKAGDYEQYF
TRBV7-6	TRBJ2-7	NA	many	TGTGCCAGCGTACCCGGGTTCCGGGGAGACGAGCAGTACTTC	CASVPGFRGDEQYF
TRBV12-3/TRBV12-4	TRBJ1-5	NA	many	TGTGCCAGCAGCACAGGGATTCAGCCCCAGCATTTT	CASSTGIQPQHF
TRBV19	TRBJ2-2	NA	few	TGTGCCAGTAATCGGGGGGCGACCCTTTCGACAATCCCCGGGGAGCTGTTTTTT	CASNRGATLSTIPGELFF
TRBV6-2/TRBV6-3	TRBJ2-7	NA	many	TGTGCCAGCAGTCGCTTTACCTACGAGCAGTACTTC	CASSRFTYEQYF
TRBV3-1	TRBJ2-7	NA	NA	TGTGCCAGCAGCCAAGACCACCCCCGGAGCGGCACCTACGAGCAGTACTTC	CASSQDHPRSGTYEQYF
TRBV7-9	TRBJ2-2	NA	many	TGTGCCAGCAGTACTACAGACAGATACACCGGGGAGCTGTTTTTT	CASSTTDRYTGELFF
TRBV5-1	TRBJ1-4	TRBD1	few	TGCGCCAGCAGCCCGACCCATCACGACAGGGGGCTTGAAAAACTGTTTTTT	CASSPTHHDRGLEKLFF
TRBV5-1	TRBJ2-1	TRBD2	NA	TGCGCCAGCAGCCCAATTAGCGGGAGTATGAATGAGCAGTTCTTC	CASSPISGSMNEQFF
TRBV5-5	TRBJ2-5	NA	many	TGTGCCAGCAGCCAGGGCAGGGTTGAAGAGACCCAGTACTTC	CASSQGRVEETQYF
TRBV4-2	TRBJ2-3	TRBD2	NA	TGTGCCAGCAGCCAAGGGACTAGCGCTACGCAGTATTTT	CASSQGTSATQYF
TRBV7-9	TRBJ2-2	TRBD2	few	TGTGCCAGCAGCCTCTCTAGCGGGAGTACCACCGGGGAGCTGTTTTTT	CASSLSSGSTTGELFF
TRBV29-1	TRBJ1-1	NA	many	TGCAGCGTCAACAGTGGGGGCACTGAAGCTTTCTTT	CSVNSGGTEAFF
TRBV29-1	TRBJ2-5	NA	many	TGCAGCGTCCTGATGGGACTCCAACCATGGAAAGAGACCCAGTACTTC	CSVLMGLQPWKETQYF
TRBV12-3/TRBV12-4	TRBJ2-7	NA	NA	TGTGCCAGCAGGGTGGGGGCACAGTACTACGAGCAGTACTTC	CASRVGAQYYEQYF
TRBV10-1	TRBJ2-3	NA	many	TGCGCCAGCAGTGATGGTAGGGGAACAGATACGCAGTATTTT	CASSDGRGTDTQYF
TRBV28	TRBJ2-3	TRBD2	many	TGTGCCAGCAGCCCCCCGGGACTAGCGGGGTCCACAGATACGCAGTATTTT	CASSPPGLAGSTDTQYF
TRBV9	TRBJ2-5	TRBD1	few	TGTGCCAGCAGCGTAGGGGGACAGGGAGAGACCCAGTACTTC	CASSVGGQGETQYF
TRBV7-2	TRBJ1-5	NA	many	TGTGCCAGCAGCTACCGTGGCCAACAGCCCCAGCATTTT	CASSYRGQQPQHF
TRBV24-1	TRBJ2-1	NA	many	TGTGCCACCAGTGAGTGGGACACCCAGCAGTTCTTC	CATSEWDTQQFF
TRBV20-1	TRBJ2-7	TRBD2	NA	TGCAGTGCTGGCCTAGCGGGAGGCCCCTACGAGCAGTACTTC	CSAGLAGGPYEQYF
TRBV30	TRBJ2-5	NA	many	TGTGCCTGGAGTTTCAATCAAGAGACCCAGTACTTC	CAWSFNQETQYF
TRBV27	TRBJ1-1	NA	many	TGTGCCAGCAGTTTATCAGGCGGGGTCACTGAAGCTTTCTTT	CASSLSGGVTEAFF
TRBV19	TRBJ2-3	NA	NA	TGTGCCAGTGGAAAGACAGGCGGAGGCACAGATACGCAGTATTTT	CASGKTGGGTDTQYF
TRBV11-2	TRBJ2-1	NA	few	TGTGCCAGCAGTATCGCGCGGAATGAGCAGTTCTTC	CASSIARNEQFF
TRBV5-1	TRBJ2-3	TRBD2	many	TGCGCCAGCAGCCGCTGGACTAGCGGGAAAGGAGATACGCAGTATTTT	CASSRWTSGKGDTQYF
TRBV5-1	TRBJ2-3	TRBD2	many	TGCGCCAGCAGCTTGGCGGGACTAGCGAAGACAGATACGCAGTATTTT	CASSLAGLAKTDTQYF
TRBV28	TRBJ2-5	TRBD1	NA	TGTGCCAGCAGCTCGGGACAGGGTCGTGGGACCCAGTACTTC	CASSSGQGRGTQYF
TRBV15	TRBJ2-6	NA	many	TGTGCCACCAGCAGAGATGGGTCTGGGGCCAACGTCCTGACTTTC	CATSRDGSGANVLTF